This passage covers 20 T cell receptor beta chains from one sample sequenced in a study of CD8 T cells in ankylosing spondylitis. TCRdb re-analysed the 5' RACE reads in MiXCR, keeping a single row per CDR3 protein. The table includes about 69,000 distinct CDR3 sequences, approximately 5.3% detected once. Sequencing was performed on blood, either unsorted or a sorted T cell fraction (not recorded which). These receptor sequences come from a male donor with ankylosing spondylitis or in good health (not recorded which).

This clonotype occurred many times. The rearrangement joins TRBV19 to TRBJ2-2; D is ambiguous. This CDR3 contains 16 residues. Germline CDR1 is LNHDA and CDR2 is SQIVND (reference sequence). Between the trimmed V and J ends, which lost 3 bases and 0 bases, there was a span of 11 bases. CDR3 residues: CASSIVDSANTGELFF. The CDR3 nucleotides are TGTGCCAGTAGTATCGTAGACTCTGCGAACACCGGGGAGCTGTTTTTT. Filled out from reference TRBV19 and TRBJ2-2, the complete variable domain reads DGGITQSPKYLFRKEGQNVTLSCEQNLNHDAMYWYRQDPGQGLRLIYYSQIVNDFQKGDIAEGYSVSREKKESFPLTVTSAQKNPTAFYLCASSIVDSANTGELFFGEGSRLTVL.

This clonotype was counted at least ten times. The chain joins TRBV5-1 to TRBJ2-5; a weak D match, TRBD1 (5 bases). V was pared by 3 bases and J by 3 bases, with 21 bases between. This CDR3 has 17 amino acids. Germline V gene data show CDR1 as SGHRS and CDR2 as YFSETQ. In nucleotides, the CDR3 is TGCGCCAGCAGCTCCTCAAATTTTCGACAGATAAAAGAGACCCAGTACTTC. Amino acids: CASSSSNFRQIKETQYF. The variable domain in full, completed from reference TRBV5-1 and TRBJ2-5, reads KAGVTQTPRYLIKTRGQQVTLSCSPISGHRSVSWYQQTPGQGLQFLFEYFSETQRNKGNFPGRFSGRQFSNSRSEMNVSTLELGDSALYLCASSSSNFRQIKETQYFGPGTRLLVL.

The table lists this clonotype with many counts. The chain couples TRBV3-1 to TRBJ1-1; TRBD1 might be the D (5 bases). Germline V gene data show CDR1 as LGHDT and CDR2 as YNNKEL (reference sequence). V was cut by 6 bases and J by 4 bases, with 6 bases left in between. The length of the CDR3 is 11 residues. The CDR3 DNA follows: TGTGCCAGCAGGGGACCCACTGAAGCTTTCTTT. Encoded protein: CASRGPTEAFF.

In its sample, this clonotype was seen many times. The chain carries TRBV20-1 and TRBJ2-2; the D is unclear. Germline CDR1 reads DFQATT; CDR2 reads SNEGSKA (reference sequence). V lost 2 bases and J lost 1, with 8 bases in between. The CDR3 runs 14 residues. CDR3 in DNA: TGCAGTGCTAGACAGGCCAAGAACACCGGGGAGCTGTTTTTT. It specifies CSARQAKNTGELFF.

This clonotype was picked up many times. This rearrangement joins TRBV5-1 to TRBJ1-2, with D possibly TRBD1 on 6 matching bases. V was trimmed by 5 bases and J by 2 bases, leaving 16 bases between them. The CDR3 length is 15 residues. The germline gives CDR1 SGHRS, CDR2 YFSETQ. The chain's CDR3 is CASSIITGQNYGYTF. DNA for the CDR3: TGCGCCAGCAGTATCATAACAGGGCAAAACTATGGCTACACCTTC.

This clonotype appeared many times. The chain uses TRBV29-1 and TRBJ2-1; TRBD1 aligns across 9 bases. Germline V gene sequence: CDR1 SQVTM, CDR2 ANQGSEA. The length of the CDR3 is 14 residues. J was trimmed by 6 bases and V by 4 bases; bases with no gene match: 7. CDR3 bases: TGCAGCGTTGTCGGGACAGGGAGGGTCAATGAGCAGTTCTTC. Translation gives CSVVGTGRVNEQFF.

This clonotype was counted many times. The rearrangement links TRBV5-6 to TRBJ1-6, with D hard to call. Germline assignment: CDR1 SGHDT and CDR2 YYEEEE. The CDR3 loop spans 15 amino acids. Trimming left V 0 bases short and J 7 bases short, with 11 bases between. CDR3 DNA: TGTGCCAGCAGCTTGGAACAAGTTGGCAATTCACCCCTCCACTTT. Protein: CASSLEQVGNSPLHF.

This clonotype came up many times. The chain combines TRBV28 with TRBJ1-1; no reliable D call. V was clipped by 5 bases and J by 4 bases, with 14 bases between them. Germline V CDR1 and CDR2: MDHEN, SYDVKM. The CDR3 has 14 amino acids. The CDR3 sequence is CASSNRVSGTEAFF. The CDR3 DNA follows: TGTGCCAGCAGTAACCGCGTATCGGGCACTGAAGCTTTCTTT.

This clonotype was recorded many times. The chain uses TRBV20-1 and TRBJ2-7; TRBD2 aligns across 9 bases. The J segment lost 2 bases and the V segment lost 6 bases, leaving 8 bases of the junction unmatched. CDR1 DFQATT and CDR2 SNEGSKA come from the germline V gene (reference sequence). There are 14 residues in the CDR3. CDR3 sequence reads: CSASSGSLTYEQYF. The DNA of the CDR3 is TGCAGTGCCAGTAGCGGGAGCCTTACCTACGAGCAGTACTTC.

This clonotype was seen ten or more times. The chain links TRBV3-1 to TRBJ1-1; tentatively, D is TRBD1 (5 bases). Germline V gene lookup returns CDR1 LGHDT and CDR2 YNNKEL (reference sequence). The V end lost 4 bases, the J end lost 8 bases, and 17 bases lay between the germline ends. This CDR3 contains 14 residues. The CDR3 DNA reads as TGTGCCAGCAGCCGGGGGGAGTACTACGGGGAAGCTTTCTTT. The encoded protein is CASSRGEYYGEAFF.

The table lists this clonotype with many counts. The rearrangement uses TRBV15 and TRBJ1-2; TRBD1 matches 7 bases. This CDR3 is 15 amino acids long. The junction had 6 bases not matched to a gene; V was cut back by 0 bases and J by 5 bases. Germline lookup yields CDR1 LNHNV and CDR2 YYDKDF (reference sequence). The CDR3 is CATSRDPGQPYGYTF. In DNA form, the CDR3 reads TGTGCCACCAGCAGAGATCCGGGACAGCCGTATGGCTACACCTTC.

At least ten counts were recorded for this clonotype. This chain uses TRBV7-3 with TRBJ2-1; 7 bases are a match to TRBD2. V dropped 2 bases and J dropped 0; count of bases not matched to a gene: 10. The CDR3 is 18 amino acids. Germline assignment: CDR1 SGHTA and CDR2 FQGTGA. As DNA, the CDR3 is TGTGCCAGCAGCTTAGGTCCCCCGCGGGGGAGCTCCTACAATGAGCAGTTCTTC. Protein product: CASSLGPPRGSSYNEQFF.

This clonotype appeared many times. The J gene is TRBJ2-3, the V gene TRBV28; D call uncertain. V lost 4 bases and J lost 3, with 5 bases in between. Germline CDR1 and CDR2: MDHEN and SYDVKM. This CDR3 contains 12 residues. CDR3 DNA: TGTGCCAGCAGTTCACCTACAGATACGCAGTATTTT. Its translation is CASSSPTDTQYF. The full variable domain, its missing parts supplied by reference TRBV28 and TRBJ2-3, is DVKVTQSSRYLVKRTGEKVFLECVQDMDHENMFWYRQDPGLGLRLIYFSYDVKMKEKGDIPEGYSVSREKKERFSLILESASTNQTSMYLCASSSPTDTQYFGPGTRLTVL.

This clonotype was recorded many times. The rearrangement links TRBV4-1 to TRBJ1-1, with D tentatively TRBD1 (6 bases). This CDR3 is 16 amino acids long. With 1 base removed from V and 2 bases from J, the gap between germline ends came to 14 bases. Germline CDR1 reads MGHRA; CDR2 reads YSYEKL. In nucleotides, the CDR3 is TGCGCCAGCAGCCAAGTGATGCAGGGGTTCAACACTGAAGCTTTCTTT. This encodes CASSQVMQGFNTEAFF.

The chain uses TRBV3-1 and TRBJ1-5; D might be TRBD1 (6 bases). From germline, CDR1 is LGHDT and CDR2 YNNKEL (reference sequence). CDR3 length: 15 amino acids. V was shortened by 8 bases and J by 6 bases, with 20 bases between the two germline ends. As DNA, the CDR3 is TGTGCCAGCTGCACCTCTGACAGGTTTTCTCAGCCCCAGCATTTT. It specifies CASCTSDRFSQPQHF.

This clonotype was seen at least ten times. The CDR3 sequence: CIPKTTDTQYF. The CDR3, as DNA: TGCATCCCCAAAACCACAGATACGCAGTATTTT. The chain recombines TRBV20-1 with TRBJ2-3; D remains unclear. Germline CDR1 is DFQATT and CDR2 is SNEGSKA (reference sequence). The CDR3 runs to 11 residues.

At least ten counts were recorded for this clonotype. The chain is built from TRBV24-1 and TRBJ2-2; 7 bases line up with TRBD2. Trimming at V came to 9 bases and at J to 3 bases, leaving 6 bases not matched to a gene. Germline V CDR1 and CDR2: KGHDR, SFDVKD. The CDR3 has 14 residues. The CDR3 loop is CATDPGRDTGELFF. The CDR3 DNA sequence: TGTGCCACCGACCCAGGGAGGGACACCGGGGAGCTGTTTTTT.

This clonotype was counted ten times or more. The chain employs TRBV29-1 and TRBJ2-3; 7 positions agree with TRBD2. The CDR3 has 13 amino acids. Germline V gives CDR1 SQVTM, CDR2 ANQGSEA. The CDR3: CSGSGTSTDTQYF. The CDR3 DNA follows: TGCAGTGGCAGCGGGACTAGCACAGATACGCAGTATTTT.

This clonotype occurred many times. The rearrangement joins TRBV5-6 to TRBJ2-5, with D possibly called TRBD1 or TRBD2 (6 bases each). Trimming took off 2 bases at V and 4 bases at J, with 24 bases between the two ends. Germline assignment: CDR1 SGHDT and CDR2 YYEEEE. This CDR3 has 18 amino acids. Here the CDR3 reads CASSLIYSPRRGVETQYF. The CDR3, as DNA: TGTGCCAGCAGCTTAATATACTCCCCTAGAAGGGGGGTAGAGACCCAGTACTTC.

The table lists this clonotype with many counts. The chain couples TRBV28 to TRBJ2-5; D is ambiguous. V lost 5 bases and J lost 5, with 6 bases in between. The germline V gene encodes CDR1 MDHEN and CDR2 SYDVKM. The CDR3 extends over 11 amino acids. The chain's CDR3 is CASSDLETQYF. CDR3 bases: TGTGCCAGCAGTGATTTGGAGACCCAGTACTTC.